This T cell receptor beta chain was captured by sequencing in a study of shared clonotypes between healthy human individuals. Concerning this clone: Germline and junction disagree at one end, which may indicate a read error.

Sequenced by immunoSEQ multiplex PCR; TCRdb stores in-frame clones only, minus some. Here the sample spans some 2,400,000 clones, approximately 96% being singletons. The germline gives CDR1 MDHEN, CDR2 SYDVKM. The CDR3 spans 12 residues. The specimen was naive CD4+ T cells sorted from blood. Documented subset: CD45RA+ positively selected. The clonotype comes from a man in his late teens or twenties in good health. The chain combines TRBV28 with TRBJ1-4; TRBD1 matches at 7 bases. This CDR3 reads CASSFSTGWARF. In DNA form, the CDR3 reads TGTGCCAGCAGTTTTTCGACAGGGTGGGCCAGATTT.